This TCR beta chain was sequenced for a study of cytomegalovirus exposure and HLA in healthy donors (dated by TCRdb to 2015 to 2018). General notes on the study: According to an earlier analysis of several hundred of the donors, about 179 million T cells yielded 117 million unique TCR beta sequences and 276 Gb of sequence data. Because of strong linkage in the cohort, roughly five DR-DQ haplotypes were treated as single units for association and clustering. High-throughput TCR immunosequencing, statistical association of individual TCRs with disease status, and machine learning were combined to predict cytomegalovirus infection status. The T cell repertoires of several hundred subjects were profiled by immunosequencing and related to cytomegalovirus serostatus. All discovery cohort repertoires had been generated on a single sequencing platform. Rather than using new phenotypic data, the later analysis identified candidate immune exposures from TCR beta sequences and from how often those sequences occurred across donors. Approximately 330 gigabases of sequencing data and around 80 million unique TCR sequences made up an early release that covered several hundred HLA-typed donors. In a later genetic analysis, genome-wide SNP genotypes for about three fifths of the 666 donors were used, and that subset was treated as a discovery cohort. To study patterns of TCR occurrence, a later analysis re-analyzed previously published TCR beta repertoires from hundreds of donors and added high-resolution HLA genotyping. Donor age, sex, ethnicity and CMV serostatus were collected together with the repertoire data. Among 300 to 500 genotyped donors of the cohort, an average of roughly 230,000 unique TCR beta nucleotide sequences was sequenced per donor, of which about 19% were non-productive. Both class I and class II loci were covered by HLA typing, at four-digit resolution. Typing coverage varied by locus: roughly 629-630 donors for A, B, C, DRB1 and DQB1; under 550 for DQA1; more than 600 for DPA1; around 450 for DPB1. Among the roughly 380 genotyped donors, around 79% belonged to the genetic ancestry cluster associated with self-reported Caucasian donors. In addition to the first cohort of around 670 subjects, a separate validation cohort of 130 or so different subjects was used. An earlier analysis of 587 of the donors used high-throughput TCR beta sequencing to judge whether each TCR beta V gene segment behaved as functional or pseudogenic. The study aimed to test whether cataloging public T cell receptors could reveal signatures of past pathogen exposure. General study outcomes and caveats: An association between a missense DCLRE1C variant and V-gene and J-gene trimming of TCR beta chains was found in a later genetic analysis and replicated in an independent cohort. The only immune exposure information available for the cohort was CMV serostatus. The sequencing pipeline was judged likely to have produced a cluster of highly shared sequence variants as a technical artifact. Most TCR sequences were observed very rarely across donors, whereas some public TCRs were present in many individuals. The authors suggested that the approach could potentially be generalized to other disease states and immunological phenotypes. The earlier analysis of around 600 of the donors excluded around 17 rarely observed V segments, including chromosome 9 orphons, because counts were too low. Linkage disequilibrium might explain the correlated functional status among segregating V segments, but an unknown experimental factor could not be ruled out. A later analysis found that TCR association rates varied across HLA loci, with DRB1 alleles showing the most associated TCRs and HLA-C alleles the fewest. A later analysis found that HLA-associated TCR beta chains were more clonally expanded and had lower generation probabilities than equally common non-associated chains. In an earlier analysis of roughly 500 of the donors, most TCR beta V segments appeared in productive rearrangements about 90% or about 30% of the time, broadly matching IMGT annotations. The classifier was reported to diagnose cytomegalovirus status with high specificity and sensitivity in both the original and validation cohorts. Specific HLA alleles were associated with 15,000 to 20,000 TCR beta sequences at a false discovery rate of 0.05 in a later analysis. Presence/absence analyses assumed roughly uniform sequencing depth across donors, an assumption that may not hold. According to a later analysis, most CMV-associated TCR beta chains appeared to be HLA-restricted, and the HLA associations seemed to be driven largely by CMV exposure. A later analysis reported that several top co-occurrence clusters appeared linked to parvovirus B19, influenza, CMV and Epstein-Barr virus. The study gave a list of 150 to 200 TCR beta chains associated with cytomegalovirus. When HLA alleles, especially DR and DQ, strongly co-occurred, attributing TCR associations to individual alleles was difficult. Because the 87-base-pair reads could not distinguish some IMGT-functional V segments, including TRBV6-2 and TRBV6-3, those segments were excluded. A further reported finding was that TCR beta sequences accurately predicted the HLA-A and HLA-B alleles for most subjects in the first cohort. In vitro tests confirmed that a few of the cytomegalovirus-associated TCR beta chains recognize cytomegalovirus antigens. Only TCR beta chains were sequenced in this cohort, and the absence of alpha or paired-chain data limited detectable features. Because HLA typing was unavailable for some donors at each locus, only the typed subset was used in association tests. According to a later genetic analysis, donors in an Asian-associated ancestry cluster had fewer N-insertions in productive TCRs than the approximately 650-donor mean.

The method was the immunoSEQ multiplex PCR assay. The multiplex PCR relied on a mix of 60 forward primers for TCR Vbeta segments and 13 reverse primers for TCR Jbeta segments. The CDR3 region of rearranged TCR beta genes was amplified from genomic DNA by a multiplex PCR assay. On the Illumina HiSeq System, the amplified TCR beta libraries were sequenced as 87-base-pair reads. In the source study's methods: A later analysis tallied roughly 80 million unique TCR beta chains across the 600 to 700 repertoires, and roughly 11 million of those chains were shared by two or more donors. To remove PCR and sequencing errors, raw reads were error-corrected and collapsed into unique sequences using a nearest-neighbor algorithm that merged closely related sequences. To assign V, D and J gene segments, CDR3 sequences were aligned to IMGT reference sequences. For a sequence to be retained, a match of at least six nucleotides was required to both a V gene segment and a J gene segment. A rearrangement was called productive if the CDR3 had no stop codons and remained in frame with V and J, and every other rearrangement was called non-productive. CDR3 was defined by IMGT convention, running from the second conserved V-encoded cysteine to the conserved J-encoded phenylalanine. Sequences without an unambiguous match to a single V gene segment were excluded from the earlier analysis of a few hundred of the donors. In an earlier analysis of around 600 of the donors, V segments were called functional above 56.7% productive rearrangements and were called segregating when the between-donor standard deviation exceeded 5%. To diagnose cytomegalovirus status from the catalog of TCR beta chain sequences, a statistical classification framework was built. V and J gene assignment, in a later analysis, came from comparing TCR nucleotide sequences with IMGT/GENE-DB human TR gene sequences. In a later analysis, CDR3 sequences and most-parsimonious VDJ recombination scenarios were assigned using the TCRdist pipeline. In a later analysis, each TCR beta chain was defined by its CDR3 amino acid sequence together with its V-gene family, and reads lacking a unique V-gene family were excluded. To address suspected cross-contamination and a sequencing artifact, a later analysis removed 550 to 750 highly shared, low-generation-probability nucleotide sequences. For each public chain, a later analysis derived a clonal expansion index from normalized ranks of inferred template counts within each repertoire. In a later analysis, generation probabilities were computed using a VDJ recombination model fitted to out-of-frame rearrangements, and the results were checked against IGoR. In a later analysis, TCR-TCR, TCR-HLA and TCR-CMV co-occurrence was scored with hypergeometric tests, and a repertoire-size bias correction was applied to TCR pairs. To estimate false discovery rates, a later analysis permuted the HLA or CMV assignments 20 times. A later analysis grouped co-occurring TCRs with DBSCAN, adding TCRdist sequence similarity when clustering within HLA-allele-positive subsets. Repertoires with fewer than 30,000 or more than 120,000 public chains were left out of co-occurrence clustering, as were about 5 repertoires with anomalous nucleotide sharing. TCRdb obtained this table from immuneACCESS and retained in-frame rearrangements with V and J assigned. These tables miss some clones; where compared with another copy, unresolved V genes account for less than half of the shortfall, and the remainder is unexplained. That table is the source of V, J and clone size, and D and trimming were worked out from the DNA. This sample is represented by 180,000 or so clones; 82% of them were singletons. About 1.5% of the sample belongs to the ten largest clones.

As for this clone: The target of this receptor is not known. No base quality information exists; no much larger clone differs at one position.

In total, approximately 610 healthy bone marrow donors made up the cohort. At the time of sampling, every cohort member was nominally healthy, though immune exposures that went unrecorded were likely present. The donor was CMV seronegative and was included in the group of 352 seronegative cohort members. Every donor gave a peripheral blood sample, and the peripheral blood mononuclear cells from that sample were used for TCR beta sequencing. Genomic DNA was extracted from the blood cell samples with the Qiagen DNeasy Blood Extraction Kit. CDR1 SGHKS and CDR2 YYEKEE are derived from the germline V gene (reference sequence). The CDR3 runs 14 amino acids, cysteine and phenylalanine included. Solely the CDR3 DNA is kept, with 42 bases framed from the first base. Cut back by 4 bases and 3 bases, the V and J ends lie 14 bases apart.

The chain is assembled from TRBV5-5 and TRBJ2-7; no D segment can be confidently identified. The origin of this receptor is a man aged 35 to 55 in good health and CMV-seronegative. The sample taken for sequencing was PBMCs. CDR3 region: CASSLRQAYYEQYF. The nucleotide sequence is TGTGCCAGCAGCCTCCGCCAGGCATACTACGAGCAGTACTTC. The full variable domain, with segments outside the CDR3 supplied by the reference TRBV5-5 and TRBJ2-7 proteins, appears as DAGVTQSPTHLIKTRGQQVTLRCSPISGHKSVSWYQQVLGQGPQFIFQYYEKEERGRGNFPDRFSARQFPNYSSELNVNALLLGDSALYLCASSLRQAYYEQYFGPGTRLTVT.